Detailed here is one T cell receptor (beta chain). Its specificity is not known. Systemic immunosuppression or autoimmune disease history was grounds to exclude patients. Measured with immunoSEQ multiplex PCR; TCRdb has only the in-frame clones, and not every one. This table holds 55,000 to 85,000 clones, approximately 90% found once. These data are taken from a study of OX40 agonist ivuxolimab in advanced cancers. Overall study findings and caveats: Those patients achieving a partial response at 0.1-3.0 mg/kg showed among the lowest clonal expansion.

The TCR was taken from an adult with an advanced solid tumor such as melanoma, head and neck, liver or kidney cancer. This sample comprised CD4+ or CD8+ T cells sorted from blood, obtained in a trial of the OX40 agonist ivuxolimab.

CDR3 in amino acids: CASSLERARETQYF. CDR3 nucleotides: TGTGCCAGCAGCTTAGAACGTGCCCGCGAGACCCAGTACTTC. The chain employs TRBV11-2 and TRBJ2-5; D is unclear. Trimming pared 0 bases from V and 5 bases from J, leaving 10 bases between. This CDR3 has 14 residues. Germline V gene data show CDR1 as SGHAT and CDR2 as FQNNGV.